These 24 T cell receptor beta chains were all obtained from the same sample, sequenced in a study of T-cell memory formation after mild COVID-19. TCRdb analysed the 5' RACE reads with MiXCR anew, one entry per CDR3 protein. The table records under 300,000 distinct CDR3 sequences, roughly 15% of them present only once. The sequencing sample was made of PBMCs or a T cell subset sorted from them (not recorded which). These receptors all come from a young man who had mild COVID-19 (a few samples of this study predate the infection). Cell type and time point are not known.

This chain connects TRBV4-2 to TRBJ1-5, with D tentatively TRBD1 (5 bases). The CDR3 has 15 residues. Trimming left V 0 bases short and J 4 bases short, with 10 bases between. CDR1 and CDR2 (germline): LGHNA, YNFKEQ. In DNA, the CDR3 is TGTGCCAGCAGCCAAGAAGACAGCCCGAATCAGCCCCAGCATTTT. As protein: CASSQEDSPNQPQHF.

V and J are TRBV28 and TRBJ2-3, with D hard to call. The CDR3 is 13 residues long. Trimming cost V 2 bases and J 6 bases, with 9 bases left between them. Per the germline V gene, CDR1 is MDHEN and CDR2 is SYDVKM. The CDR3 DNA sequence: TGTGCCAGCAGTTTACTAGAGTATGATACGCAGTATTTT. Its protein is CASSLLEYDTQYF.

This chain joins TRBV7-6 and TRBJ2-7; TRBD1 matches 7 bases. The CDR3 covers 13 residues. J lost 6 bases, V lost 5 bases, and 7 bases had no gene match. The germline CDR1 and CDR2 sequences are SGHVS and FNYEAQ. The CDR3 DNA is TGTGCCAGCAGCAGCCGACAGGGCCTCGAGCAGTACTTC. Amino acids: CASSSRQGLEQYF.

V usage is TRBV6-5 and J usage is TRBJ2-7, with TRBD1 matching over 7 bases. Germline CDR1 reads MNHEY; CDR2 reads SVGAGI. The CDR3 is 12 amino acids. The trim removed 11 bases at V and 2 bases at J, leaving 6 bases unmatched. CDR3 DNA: TGTGCCGTAAAGGGGGCGGCCTACGAGCAGTACGTC. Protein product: CAVKGAAYEQYV.

The CDR3 sequence is CATRQGQETQYF. DNA for the CDR3: TGTGCCACAAGACAGGGGCAAGAGACCCAGTACTTC. The chain recombines TRBV10-3 with TRBJ2-5; TRBD1 aligns across 8 bases. Germline trimming cut 10 bases from V and 2 bases from J; bases unmatched to any gene: 3. CDR1 is ENHRY, CDR2 SYGVKD, per germline. This CDR3 spans 12 amino acids.

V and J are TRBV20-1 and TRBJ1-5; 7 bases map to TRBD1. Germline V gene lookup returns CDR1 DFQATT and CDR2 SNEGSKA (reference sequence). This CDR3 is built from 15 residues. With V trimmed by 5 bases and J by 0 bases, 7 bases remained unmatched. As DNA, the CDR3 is TGCAGTGCTCAGGGGGGAGGTTTTAGCAATCAGCCCCAGCATTTT. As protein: CSAQGGGFSNQPQHF.

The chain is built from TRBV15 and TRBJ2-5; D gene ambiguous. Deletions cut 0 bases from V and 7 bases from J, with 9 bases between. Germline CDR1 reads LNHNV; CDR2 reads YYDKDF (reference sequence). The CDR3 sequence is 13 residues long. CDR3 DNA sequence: TGTGCCACCAGCAGAGATCCCTTGGGGACCCAGTACTTC. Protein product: CATSRDPLGTQYF.

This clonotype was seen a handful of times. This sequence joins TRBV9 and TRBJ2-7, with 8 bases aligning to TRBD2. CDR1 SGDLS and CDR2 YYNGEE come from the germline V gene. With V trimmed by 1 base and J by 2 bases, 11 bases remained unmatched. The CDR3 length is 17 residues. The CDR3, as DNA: TGTGCCAGCAGCGTACAAGGTGGAACTAGCGGTCCCTACGAGCAGTACTTC. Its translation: CASSVQGGTSGPYEQYF.

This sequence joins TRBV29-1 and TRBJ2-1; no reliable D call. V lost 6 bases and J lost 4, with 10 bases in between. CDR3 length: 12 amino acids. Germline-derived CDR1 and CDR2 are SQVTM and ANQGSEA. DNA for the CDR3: TGCAGCGTACACACCGGTTACAATGAGCAGTTCTTC. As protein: CSVHTGYNEQFF.

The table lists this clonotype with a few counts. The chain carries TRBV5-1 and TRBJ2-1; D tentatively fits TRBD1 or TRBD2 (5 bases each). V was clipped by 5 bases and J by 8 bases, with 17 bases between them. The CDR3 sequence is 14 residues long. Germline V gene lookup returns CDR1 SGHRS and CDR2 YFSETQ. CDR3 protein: CASSPGTSGDEQFF. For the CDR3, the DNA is TGCGCCAGCAGTCCCGGGACCTCCGGCGATGAGCAGTTCTTC.

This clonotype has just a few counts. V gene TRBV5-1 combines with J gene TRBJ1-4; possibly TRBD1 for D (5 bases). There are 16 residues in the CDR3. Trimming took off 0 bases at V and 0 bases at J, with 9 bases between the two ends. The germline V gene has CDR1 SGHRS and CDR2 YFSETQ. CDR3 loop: CASSLGPGATNEKLFF. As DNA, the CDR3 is TGCGCCAGCAGCTTGGGCCCGGGGGCAACTAATGAAAAACTGTTTTTT.

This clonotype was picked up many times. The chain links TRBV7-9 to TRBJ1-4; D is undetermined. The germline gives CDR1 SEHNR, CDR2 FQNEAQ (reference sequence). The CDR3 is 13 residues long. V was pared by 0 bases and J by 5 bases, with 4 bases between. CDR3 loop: CASSLAGNEKLFF. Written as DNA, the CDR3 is TGTGCCAGCAGCTTAGCAGGGAATGAAAAACTGTTTTTT.

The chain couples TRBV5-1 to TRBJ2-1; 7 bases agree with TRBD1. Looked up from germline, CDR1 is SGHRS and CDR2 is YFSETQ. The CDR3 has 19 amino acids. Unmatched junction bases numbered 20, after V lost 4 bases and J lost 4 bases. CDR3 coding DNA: TGCGCCAGCAGCGCCTTGATTAAGGACGTCAGGGACAGTTACAATGAGCAGTTCTTC. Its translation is CASSALIKDVRDSYNEQFF.

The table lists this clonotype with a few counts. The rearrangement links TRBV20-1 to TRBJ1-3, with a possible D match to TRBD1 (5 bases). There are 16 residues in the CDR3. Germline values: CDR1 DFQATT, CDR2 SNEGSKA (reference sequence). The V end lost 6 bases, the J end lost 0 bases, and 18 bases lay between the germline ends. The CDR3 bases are TGCAGTGCCGGGAATACAGGCCTCGACTCTGGAAACACCATATATTTT. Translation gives CSAGNTGLDSGNTIYF.

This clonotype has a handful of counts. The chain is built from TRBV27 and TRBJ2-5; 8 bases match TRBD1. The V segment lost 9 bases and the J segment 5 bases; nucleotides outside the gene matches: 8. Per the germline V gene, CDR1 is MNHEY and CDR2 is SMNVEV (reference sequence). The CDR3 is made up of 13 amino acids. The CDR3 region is CASGVRDRETQYF. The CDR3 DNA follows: TGTGCCAGTGGAGTTCGGGACAGGGAGACCCAGTACTTC.

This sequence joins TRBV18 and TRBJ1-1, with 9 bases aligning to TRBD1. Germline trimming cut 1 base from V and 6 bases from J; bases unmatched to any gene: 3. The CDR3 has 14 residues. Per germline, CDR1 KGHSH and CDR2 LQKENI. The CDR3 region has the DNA TGTGCCAGCTCACCACGGACAGGGGAAGCTGAAGCTTTCTTT. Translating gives CASSPRTGEAEAFF.

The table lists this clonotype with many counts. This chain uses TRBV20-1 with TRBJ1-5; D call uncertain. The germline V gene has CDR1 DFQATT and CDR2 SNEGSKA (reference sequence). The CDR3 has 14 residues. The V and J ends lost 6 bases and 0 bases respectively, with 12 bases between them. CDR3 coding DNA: TGCAGTGCCGCGGGATCATATAGCAATCAGCCCCAGCATTTT. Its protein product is CSAAGSYSNQPQHF.

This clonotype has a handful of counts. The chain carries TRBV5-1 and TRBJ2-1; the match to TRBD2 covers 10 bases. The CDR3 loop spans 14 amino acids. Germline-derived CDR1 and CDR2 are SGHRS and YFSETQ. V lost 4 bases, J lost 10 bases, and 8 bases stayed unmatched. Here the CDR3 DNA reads TGCGCCAGCAGCGGGACCGAGGGACTAGCGGAGCAGTTCTTC. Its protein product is CASSGTEGLAEQFF. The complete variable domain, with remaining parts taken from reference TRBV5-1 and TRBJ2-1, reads KAGVTQTPRYLIKTRGQQVTLSCSPISGHRSVSWYQQTPGQGLQFLFEYFSETQRNKGNFPGRFSGRQFSNSRSEMNVSTLELGDSALYLCASSGTEGLAEQFFGPGTRLTVL.

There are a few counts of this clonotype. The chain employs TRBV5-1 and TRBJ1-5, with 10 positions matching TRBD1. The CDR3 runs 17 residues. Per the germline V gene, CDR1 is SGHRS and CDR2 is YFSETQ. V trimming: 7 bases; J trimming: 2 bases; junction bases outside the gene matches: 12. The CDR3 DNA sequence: TGCGCCAGCGCCCCGGGACAGGGGTACGGCGGCAATCAGCCCCAGCATTTT. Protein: CASAPGQGYGGNQPQHF.

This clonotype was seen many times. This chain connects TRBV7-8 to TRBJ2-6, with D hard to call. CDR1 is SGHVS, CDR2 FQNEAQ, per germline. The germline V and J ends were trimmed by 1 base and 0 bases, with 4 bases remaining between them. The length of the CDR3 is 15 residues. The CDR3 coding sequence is TGTGCCAGCAGCTTAGGGCACTCTGGGGCCAACGTCCTGACTTTC. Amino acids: CASSLGHSGANVLTF.

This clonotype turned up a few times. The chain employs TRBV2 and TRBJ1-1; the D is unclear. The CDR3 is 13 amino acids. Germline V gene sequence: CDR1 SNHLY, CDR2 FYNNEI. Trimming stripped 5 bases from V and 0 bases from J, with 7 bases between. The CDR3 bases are TGTGCCAGCAGTCCTGCTTTGAACACTGAAGCTTTCTTT. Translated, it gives CASSPALNTEAFF.

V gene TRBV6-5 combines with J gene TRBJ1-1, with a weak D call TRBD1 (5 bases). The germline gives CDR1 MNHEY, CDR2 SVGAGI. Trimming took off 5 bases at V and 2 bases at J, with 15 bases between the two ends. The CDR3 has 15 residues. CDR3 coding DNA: TGTGCCAGCAGTCGACCGACAGAAATAAACACTGAAGCTTTCTTT. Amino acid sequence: CASSRPTEINTEAFF.

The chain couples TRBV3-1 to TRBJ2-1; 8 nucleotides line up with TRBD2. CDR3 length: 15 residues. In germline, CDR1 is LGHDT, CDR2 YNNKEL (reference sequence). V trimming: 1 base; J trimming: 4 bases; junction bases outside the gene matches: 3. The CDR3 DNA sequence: TGTGCCAGCAGCCAAGTAGCGGGGATGTACAATGAGCAGTTCTTC. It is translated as CASSQVAGMYNEQFF.

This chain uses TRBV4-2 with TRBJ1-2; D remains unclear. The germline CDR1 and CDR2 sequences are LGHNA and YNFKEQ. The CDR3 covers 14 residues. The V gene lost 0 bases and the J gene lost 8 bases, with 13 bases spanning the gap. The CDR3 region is CASSQDGPGRGYTF. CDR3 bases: TGTGCCAGCAGCCAAGATGGCCCGGGTCGAGGCTACACCTTC.